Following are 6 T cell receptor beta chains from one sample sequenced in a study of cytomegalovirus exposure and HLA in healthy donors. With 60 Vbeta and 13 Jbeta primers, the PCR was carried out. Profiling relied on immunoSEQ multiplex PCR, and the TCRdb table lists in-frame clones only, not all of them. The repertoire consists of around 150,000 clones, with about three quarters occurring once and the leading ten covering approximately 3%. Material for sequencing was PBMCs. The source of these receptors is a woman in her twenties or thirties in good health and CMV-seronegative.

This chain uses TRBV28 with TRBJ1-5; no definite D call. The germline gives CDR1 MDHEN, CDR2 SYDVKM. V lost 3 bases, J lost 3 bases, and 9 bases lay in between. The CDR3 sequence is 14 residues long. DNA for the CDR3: TGTGCCAGCAGTTTGGTGGGCCCCAATCAGCCCCAGCATTTT. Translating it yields CASSLVGPNQPQHF.

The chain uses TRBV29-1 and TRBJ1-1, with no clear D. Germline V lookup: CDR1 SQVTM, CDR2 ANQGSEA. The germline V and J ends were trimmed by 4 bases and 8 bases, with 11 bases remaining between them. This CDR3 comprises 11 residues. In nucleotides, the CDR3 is TGCAGCGTTGGGCATCGTCCCGAAGCTTTCTTT. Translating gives CSVGHRPEAFF. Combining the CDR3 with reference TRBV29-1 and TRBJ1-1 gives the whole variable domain SAVISQKPSRDICQRGTSLTIQCQVDSQVTMMFWYRQQPGQSLTLIATANQGSEATYESGFVIDKFPISRPNLTFSTLTVSNMSPEDSSIYLCSVGHRPEAFFGQGTRLTVV.

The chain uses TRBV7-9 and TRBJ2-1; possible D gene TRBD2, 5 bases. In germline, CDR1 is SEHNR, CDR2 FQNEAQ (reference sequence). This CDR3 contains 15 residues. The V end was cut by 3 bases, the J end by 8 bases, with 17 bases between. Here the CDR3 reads CASSFQAGLAYEQFF. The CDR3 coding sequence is TGTGCCAGCAGCTTTCAGGCTGGGCTAGCCTATGAGCAGTTCTTC.

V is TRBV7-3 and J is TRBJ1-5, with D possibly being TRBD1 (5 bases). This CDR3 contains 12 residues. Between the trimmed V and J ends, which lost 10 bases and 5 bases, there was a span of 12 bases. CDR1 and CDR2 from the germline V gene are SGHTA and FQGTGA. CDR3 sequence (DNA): TGTGCCACTCCGGCGGGGGATCAGCCCCAGCATTTT. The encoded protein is CATPAGDQPQHF.

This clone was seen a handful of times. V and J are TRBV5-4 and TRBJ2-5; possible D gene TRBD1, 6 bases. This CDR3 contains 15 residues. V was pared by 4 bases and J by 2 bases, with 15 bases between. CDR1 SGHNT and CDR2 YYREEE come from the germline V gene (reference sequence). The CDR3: CASSDRFFEQETQYF. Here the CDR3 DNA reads TGTGCCAGCAGCGACAGGTTTTTTGAACAAGAGACCCAGTACTTC.

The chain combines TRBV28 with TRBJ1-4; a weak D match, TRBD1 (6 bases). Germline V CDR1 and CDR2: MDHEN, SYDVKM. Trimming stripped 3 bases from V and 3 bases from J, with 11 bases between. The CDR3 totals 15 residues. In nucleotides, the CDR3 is TGTGCCAGCAGTTTCACAGGGATGTCTAATGAAAAACTGTTTTTT. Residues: CASSFTGMSNEKLFF. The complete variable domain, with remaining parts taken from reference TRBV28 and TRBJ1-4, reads DVKVTQSSRYLVKRTGEKVFLECVQDMDHENMFWYRQDPGLGLRLIYFSYDVKMKEKGDIPEGYSVSREKKERFSLILESASTNQTSMYLCASSFTGMSNEKLFFGSGTQLSVL.